This T cell receptor (beta chain) emerged from a study of T cell changes during pregnancy in multiple sclerosis. The method was immunoSEQ multiplex PCR; TCRdb's version includes in-frame clones alone and lacks a portion of them. This sample has 70,000 to 95,000 clones, with around 93% found just once. The CDR3 has 15 residues. Germline V gene data show CDR1 as SGHTA and CDR2 as FQGNSA. The ends were cut back, 0 bases at V and 1 base at J, with 9 bases in the middle. The sequencing used peripheral blood, collected in the third trimester of pregnancy. The TCR comes from a female donor with multiple sclerosis, enrolled in a pregnancy study. This chain joins TRBV7-2 and TRBJ2-5; possibly TRBD2 for D (7 bases). The CDR3 sequence is CASSLARGPQETQYF. The CDR3 DNA is TGTGCCAGCAGCTTAGCGCGGGGGCCCCAAGAGACCCAGTACTTC.